Listed below are T cell receptor beta chains from one sample, sequenced in a study of cytomegalovirus exposure and HLA in healthy donors. This table comes from immunoSEQ multiplex PCR, and its TCRdb copy is limited to in-frame clones, with some not included. Of 85,000 to 90,000 clones in the sample, 85% were seen once. Material: PBMCs. These receptors were taken from a man aged 35-49 years in good health and CMV-seropositive. CDR3s include the opening cysteine and the closing phenylalanine or tryptophan. Each record gives: CDR3 protein, CDR3 DNA, CDR3 length, V gene, clone size, J gene, D gene. A D gene is named only where the DNA matches it firmly. Part of the rows lack a size; the others show once, few, many or a class for expanded clones.

CDR3 protein: CASSSYPRSYEKLFF
CDR3 DNA: TGTGCCAGCAGTTCGTATCCGCGGTCTTATGAAAAACTGTTTTTT
CDR3 length: 15
V gene: TRBV28
clone size: NA
J gene: TRBJ1-4
D gene: NA

CDR3 protein: CASRQPTGETQYF
CDR3 DNA: TGTGCCAGCAGACAACCGACAGGGGAGACCCAGTACTTC
CDR3 length: 13
V gene: TRBV6-6
clone size: NA
J gene: TRBJ2-5
D gene: TRBD1

CDR3 protein: CASTGTSGSRQETQYF
CDR3 DNA: TGTGCCAGTACAGGGACTAGCGGGAGTCGACAAGAGACCCAGTACTTC
CDR3 length: 16
V gene: TRBV18
clone size: NA
J gene: TRBJ2-5
D gene: TRBD2

CDR3 protein: CAISEPPQAFNEQFF
CDR3 DNA: TGTGCCATCAGTGAGCCTCCCCAGGCTTTCAATGAGCAGTTCTTC
CDR3 length: 15
V gene: TRBV10-3
clone size: NA
J gene: TRBJ2-1
D gene: NA

CDR3 protein: CASSVGQANTEAFF
CDR3 DNA: TGTGCCAGCAGCGTAGGACAGGCGAACACTGAAGCTTTCTTT
CDR3 length: 14
V gene: TRBV9
clone size: NA
J gene: TRBJ1-1
D gene: NA

CDR3 protein: CASSGGANTEAFF
CDR3 DNA: TGTGCCAGCAGTGGGGGCGCGAACACTGAAGCTTTCTTT
CDR3 length: 13
V gene: TRBV6-6
clone size: NA
J gene: TRBJ1-1
D gene: NA

CDR3 protein: CARRPQGYNQPQHF
CDR3 DNA: TGCGCCAGGAGACCTCAGGGGTACAATCAGCCCCAGCATTTT
CDR3 length: 14
V gene: TRBV10-1
clone size: once
J gene: TRBJ1-5
D gene: NA

CDR3 protein: CASSSLSGANVLTF
CDR3 DNA: TGTGCCAGCAGCTCCCTCTCTGGGGCCAACGTCCTGACTTTC
CDR3 length: 14
V gene: TRBV6-5
clone size: NA
J gene: TRBJ2-6
D gene: NA

CDR3 protein: CASSPDSNNSPLHF
CDR3 DNA: TGTGCCAGCTCACCGGACAGCAATAATTCACCCCTCCACTTT
CDR3 length: 14
V gene: TRBV18
clone size: NA
J gene: TRBJ1-6
D gene: NA

CDR3 protein: CASSQDRVGLYEQYF
CDR3 DNA: TGCGCCAGCAGCCAAGATAGGGTCGGACTATACGAGCAGTACTTC
CDR3 length: 15
V gene: TRBV4-1
clone size: NA
J gene: TRBJ2-7
D gene: NA

CDR3 protein: CASSERTGAGNTIYF
CDR3 DNA: TGTGCCAGCAGTGAACGAACAGGGGCAGGCAACACCATATATTTT
CDR3 length: 15
V gene: TRBV6-1
clone size: once
J gene: TRBJ1-3
D gene: TRBD1

CDR3 protein: CASSRGTSGRYNEQFF
CDR3 DNA: TGTGCCAGTAGTAGGGGGACTAGCGGGAGATACAATGAGCAGTTCTTC
CDR3 length: 16
V gene: TRBV19
clone size: NA
J gene: TRBJ2-1
D gene: TRBD2

CDR3 protein: CASSPGAGNQPQHF
CDR3 DNA: TGTGCCAGCTCACCAGGGGCAGGCAATCAGCCCCAGCATTTT
CDR3 length: 14
V gene: TRBV18
clone size: once
J gene: TRBJ1-5
D gene: NA

CDR3 protein: CSVGREGTTNEKLFF
CDR3 DNA: TGCAGCGTCGGTCGGGAGGGGACAACTAATGAAAAACTGTTTTTT
CDR3 length: 15
V gene: TRBV29-1
clone size: NA
J gene: TRBJ1-4
D gene: NA

CDR3 protein: CAKGPRGPETQYF
CDR3 DNA: TGTGCTAAAGGCCCCCGGGGTCCAGAGACCCAGTACTTC
CDR3 length: 13
V gene: TRBV7-7
clone size: NA
J gene: TRBJ2-5
D gene: NA

CDR3 protein: CACRQRDNTEAFF
CDR3 DNA: TGTGCCTGCCGCCAGCGGGATAACACTGAAGCTTTCTTT
CDR3 length: 13
V gene: TRBV30
clone size: NA
J gene: TRBJ1-1
D gene: NA

CDR3 protein: CASSLGSEVEQFF
CDR3 DNA: TGTGCCAGCAGTTTAGGCTCGGAGGTTGAGCAGTTCTTC
CDR3 length: 13
V gene: TRBV28
clone size: NA
J gene: TRBJ2-1
D gene: NA

CDR3 protein: CASSIDRPGRGNTEAFF
CDR3 DNA: TGTGCCAGTAGTATAGATCGGCCCGGGAGGGGGAACACTGAAGCTTTCTTT
CDR3 length: 17
V gene: TRBV19
clone size: NA
J gene: TRBJ1-1
D gene: NA

CDR3 protein: CASSPTLAGGGSYEQYF
CDR3 DNA: TGCGCCAGCAGCCCCACCTTAGCGGGGGGAGGTTCCTACGAGCAGTACTTC
CDR3 length: 17
V gene: TRBV5-1
clone size: NA
J gene: TRBJ2-7
D gene: TRBD2